The rows below give T cell receptor beta chains drawn from one sample of a study of vaccination and CD4 T cells after COVID-19. The antigens these receptors bind are not known. TCRdb redid the calling of the PCR reads with MiXCR, one entry per CDR3 protein. This table has some 12,000 distinct CDR3 sequences, roughly 50% appearing once. The sequences come from cultured CD4+ T cells from blood, collected after SARS-CoV-2 vaccination. These receptors came from a human donor with COVID-19. The conserved cysteine and the conserved F or W are not part of the CDR3 here. The D gene is left open where the match is weak.

>TRBV5-6|TRBD2
ASSLRGGGVSYEQY
>TRBV7-8|TRBD1
ASSLQGQPGNYGYT
>TRBV19|TRBD1
ASSTAGLGQGALGNQPQH
>TRBV20-1|.
SAPINTEAF
>TRBV6-5|.
ASSYTLLGAGNYGYT
>TRBV11-2|.
ASSRTDSYEQY
>TRBV2|.
ASSGQAYEQY
>TRBV30|.
AWSDVSIQY
>TRBV2|.
ASRGTNSNQPQH
>TRBV20-1|.
SARDLRPVTTDTDTQY
>TRBV6-1|TRBD2
ASGELAGTQY
>TRBV6-1|TRBD1
ASSELPGGSSGNTIY
>TRBV7-9|.
ASSPAGTNTGELF
>TRBV20-1|TRBD1
SAGDRGQPQH
>TRBV5-1|.
ASSLARGSRETQY
>TRBV7-2|TRBD2
ASSLSGGDFYEQF
>TRBV30|TRBD1
AGTGQYNSPLH
>TRBV7-9|TRBD2
ASSNRAGHETQY
>TRBV6-1|TRBD1
ASSPDGTGRTEAF
>TRBV7-3|.
ASSLSPQTGYT
>TRBV15|TRBD1
ATSTDRVNLETQY
>TRBV30|.
AWDRENTEAF
>TRBV24-1|.
ATSGGAQGTDTQY
>TRBV5-1|.
ASRMVQMITGELF
>TRBV6-1|.
ASSDDRTLNAGELF
>TRBV27|.
ASSLSSFVPLEQY
>TRBV20-1|TRBD1
SAGTGKETQY
>TRBV6-1|TRBD1
AIRGTGGRETQY
>TRBV12-3/TRBV12-4|.
ASTKGLSNQPQH
>TRBV27|TRBD2
ASKPGGAGNEQF
>TRBV27|TRBD1
ASSLSQGARQPQH
>TRBV7-6|TRBD1
ASSLPLTGSDTQY
>TRBV15|TRBD1
ATSSFSGGQDEQY